The 27 T cell receptor beta chains reported below all come from one sample, sequenced in a study of shared clonotypes between healthy human individuals. This table comes from immunoSEQ multiplex PCR, and its TCRdb copy is limited to in-frame clones, with some not included. This sample has 2 million to 3 million clones, with more than 85% found just once. Sample: naive CD4+ T cells from PBMCs. The sample's subset: CD45RA+ positively selected. Receptors were obtained from a man aged 18 to 35 in good health. Some clones in this sample may be carry-over from other donors' samples.

The chain links TRBV6-5 to TRBJ1-6; no reliable D call. Trimming removed 6 bases from V and 8 bases from J, with 17 bases in between. The CDR3 spans 15 residues. CDR1 MNHEY and CDR2 SVGAGI come from the germline V gene. CDR3 in amino acids: CASSLTPDLYSPLHF. Written as DNA, the CDR3 is TGTGCCAGCAGCCTTACCCCCGACTTGTATTCACCCCTCCACTTT.

V usage is TRBV5-8 and J usage is TRBJ2-5; 7 bases line up with TRBD2. With 0 bases clipped from V and 4 bases from J, the junction kept 15 bases outside the gene matches. The CDR3 spans 18 residues. The V gene's germline CDR1 is SGHTS and CDR2 YDEGEE. The CDR3 region has the DNA TGTGCCAGCAGCTTGGAGGGCTGGCGCGGGAGTTTTGGAGAGACCCAGTACTTC. Protein sequence: CASSLEGWRGSFGETQYF.

Concerning this clone: Other DNA sequences within the sample encode an identical CDR3. The rearrangement links TRBV5-1 to TRBJ2-3; 11 positions match TRBD2. Germline trimming cut 4 bases from V and 5 bases from J; bases unmatched to any gene: 3. Germline CDR1 and CDR2: SGHRS and YFSETQ. The CDR3 is 14 residues long. CDR3 sequence reads: CASSPGTSGDTQYF. The DNA for the CDR3 is TGCGCCAGCAGCCCCGGGACTAGCGGAGATACGCAGTATTTT.

The CDR3 DNA reads TGCGCCAGCAGCTTGCTGGGCCCTAGGGGGCTGGAAACTGAAGCTTTCTTT. Amino acid sequence: CASSLLGPRGLETEAFF. This chain links TRBV5-1 with TRBJ1-1, with 7 bases identical to TRBD1. The trim removed 1 base at V and 5 bases at J, leaving 14 bases unmatched. Germline CDR1 is SGHRS and CDR2 is YFSETQ. The CDR3 spans 17 residues.

The chain combines TRBV7-6 with TRBJ2-1, with D hard to call. In germline, CDR1 is SGHVS, CDR2 FNYEAQ. The CDR3 sequence is 14 residues long. V dropped 4 bases and J dropped 5 bases, with 12 bases sitting between them. Written as DNA, the CDR3 is TGTGCCAGCAGCTCGTTTGGCGGAAACAATGAGCAGTTCTTC. As protein: CASSSFGGNNEQFF.

The gene calls are TRBV28 and TRBJ1-1, with D tentatively TRBD1 (6 bases). Trimming removed 3 bases at V and 7 bases at J, with 18 bases between. The germline CDR1 and CDR2 sequences are MDHEN and SYDVKM. This CDR3 spans 15 amino acids. CDR3 sequence (DNA): TGTGCCAGCAGTTTTACCAGGGGCAAAAGTGGTGAAGCTTTCTTT. Encoded protein: CASSFTRGKSGEAFF.

The V call is TRBV9, the J call TRBJ1-1; D possibly corresponds to TRBD1 (6 bases). CDR3 length equals 14 residues. CDR1 SGDLS and CDR2 YYNGEE come from the germline V gene. Deletions cut 4 bases from V and 4 bases from J, with 14 bases between. CDR3 DNA: TGTGCCAGCAGCCCCCCCGGGGGCCTCACTGAAGCTTTCTTT. Its protein product is CASSPPGGLTEAFF.

V is TRBV5-1 and J is TRBJ2-2; 8 bases are shared with TRBD1. The CDR3 extends over 18 amino acids. The germline V gene encodes CDR1 SGHRS and CDR2 YFSETQ. V lost 2 bases and J lost 2; bases outside the gene matches: 11. The CDR3 loop is CASSFGQGPPLNTGELFF. Here the CDR3 DNA reads TGCGCCAGCAGCTTTGGACAGGGTCCTCCTTTAAACACCGGGGAGCTGTTTTTT. Using reference TRBV5-1 and TRBJ2-2 for the parts outside the CDR3, the full variable domain is KAGVTQTPRYLIKTRGQQVTLSCSPISGHRSVSWYQQTPGQGLQFLFEYFSETQRNKGNFPGRFSGRQFSNSRSEMNVSTLELGDSALYLCASSFGQGPPLNTGELFFGEGSRLTVL.

The gene calls are TRBV6-5 and TRBJ1-1, with 9 bases that match TRBD1. The CDR3 runs 15 residues. Germline V gene data show CDR1 as MNHEY and CDR2 as SVGAGI. V gave up 6 bases and J gave up 1 base; unmatched junction bases: 6. CDR3 region: CASRINRGQNTEAFF. CDR3 in DNA: TGTGCCAGCAGAATAAACAGGGGGCAGAACACTGAAGCTTTCTTT.

The chain combines TRBV6-1 with TRBJ2-7; 9 bases are shared with TRBD1. The CDR3 is 17 amino acids. CDR1 and CDR2 (germline): MNHNS, SASEGT. Germline trimming cut 3 bases from V and 5 bases from J; bases unmatched to any gene: 14. The CDR3 region is CASSDPGRQGDRDEQYF. CDR3 in DNA: TGTGCCAGCAGTGATCCGGGGAGACAGGGGGATAGGGACGAGCAGTACTTC.

This clone showed up just a few times. This rearrangement joins TRBV5-1 to TRBJ2-7; D gene ambiguous. CDR1 is SGHRS and CDR2 is YFSETQ in the germline V gene. V was trimmed by 1 base and J by 3 bases, leaving 8 bases between them. This CDR3 has 13 residues. CDR3 residues: CASSLTRGYEQYF. In DNA, the CDR3 is TGCGCCAGCAGCTTGACGAGAGGCTACGAGCAGTACTTC.

This chain connects TRBV7-2 to TRBJ1-1; a weak D match, TRBD1 (5 bases). This CDR3 is built from 14 residues. The V and J ends lost 5 bases and 3 bases respectively, with 13 bases between them. In germline, CDR1 is SGHTA, CDR2 FQGNSA. The CDR3 region has the DNA TGTGCCAGCAGCATGGTTCGGGGGGACACTGAAGCTTTCTTT. It specifies CASSMVRGDTEAFF.

This chain connects TRBV5-1 to TRBJ2-2; TRBD1 matches at 9 bases. Germline lookup yields CDR1 SGHRS and CDR2 YFSETQ. The CDR3 contains 15 residues. V was pared by 4 bases and J by 3 bases, with 4 bases of the junction left unmatched. CDR3 region: CASSKRQGDTGELFF. In nucleotides, the CDR3 is TGCGCCAGCAGCAAACGACAGGGGGACACCGGGGAGCTGTTTTTT. Complete variable domain (other parts from reference TRBV5-1 and TRBJ2-2): KAGVTQTPRYLIKTRGQQVTLSCSPISGHRSVSWYQQTPGQGLQFLFEYFSETQRNKGNFPGRFSGRQFSNSRSEMNVSTLELGDSALYLCASSKRQGDTGELFFGEGSRLTVL.

This clone occurred once. The chain's CDR3 is CSVSRQGGNEQFF. The CDR3 DNA reads as TGCAGCGTTTCTCGGCAGGGGGGCAATGAGCAGTTCTTC. J is TRBJ2-1 and V is TRBV29-1; D might be TRBD1 (7 bases). V was cut by 5 bases and J by 6 bases, with 14 bases left in between. Germline V lookup: CDR1 SQVTM, CDR2 ANQGSEA. The CDR3 has 13 residues.

V and J are TRBV4-2 and TRBJ2-2; D is unclear. The CDR3 is made up of 16 amino acids. Between the trimmed V and J ends, which lost 1 base and 4 bases, there was a span of 13 bases. Germline lookup yields CDR1 LGHNA and CDR2 YNFKEQ. CDR3 region: CASSQAVLLGTGELFF. The CDR3 region has the DNA TGTGCCAGCAGCCAAGCGGTGCTATTAGGCACCGGGGAGCTGTTTTTT.

The genes are TRBV27 and TRBJ2-3; D gene uncertain. The V gene's germline CDR1 is MNHEY and CDR2 SMNVEV (reference sequence). The CDR3 runs to 12 residues. Trimming shortened V by 5 bases and J by 4 bases, and 7 bases separated the two germline ends. The CDR3 spells CASSHYADTQYF. The CDR3 nucleotides read TGTGCCAGCAGTCACTATGCAGATACGCAGTATTTT.

This clone has just one count. The junction does not match germline at one end; this may be a read error. V gene TRBV6-1 combines with J gene TRBJ1-3; D may be TRBD1 (6 bases). Germline V gene sequence: CDR1 MNHNS, CDR2 SASEGT. The CDR3 spans 16 residues. As DNA, the CDR3 is TGTGCCAGCAGAGAAGGACAGAGGGTCTCTGGAAACACCATATATTTT. Its translation: CASREGQRVSGNTIYF.

V gene TRBV5-4 combines with J gene TRBJ2-5, with D maybe TRBD2 (5 bases). Deletions cut 1 base from V and 5 bases from J, with 9 bases between. The germline CDR1 and CDR2 sequences are SGHNT and YYREEE (reference sequence). CDR3 length: 13 amino acids. CDR3: CASSLWGAETQYF. DNA of the CDR3: TGTGCCAGCAGCTTGTGGGGAGCGGAGACCCAGTACTTC.

The rearrangement joins TRBV30 to TRBJ1-4; D unclear. CDR3 length equals 14 residues. Germline V gene data show CDR1 as GTSNPN and CDR2 as SVGIG (reference sequence). Between the trimmed V and J ends, which lost 3 bases and 0 bases, there was a span of 8 bases. CDR3 region: CAWSQHATNEKLFF. CDR3 in DNA: TGTGCCTGGAGCCAACACGCAACTAATGAAAAACTGTTTTTT.

The gene calls are TRBV5-6 and TRBJ2-3, with D tentatively TRBD2 (6 bases). This CDR3 contains 16 residues. Per germline, CDR1 SGHDT and CDR2 YYEEEE. The germline V and J ends were trimmed by 2 bases and 2 bases, with 15 bases remaining between them. CDR3 in DNA: TGTGCCAGCAGCTTTCTGTCTAGCGCTTACACAGATACGCAGTATTTT. This translates into CASSFLSSAYTDTQYF.

This sequence joins TRBV30 and TRBJ1-5; D is perhaps TRBD1 (6 bases). V gave up 0 bases and J gave up 4 bases, with 10 bases separating them. Germline lookup yields CDR1 GTSNPN and CDR2 SVGIG (reference sequence). CDR3 length: 14 amino acids. The CDR3 loop is CAWSVGQINQPQHF. As DNA, the CDR3 is TGTGCCTGGAGTGTCGGACAGATAAATCAGCCCCAGCATTTT.

The chain has TRBV7-3 and TRBJ2-3; 10 bases match TRBD2. J gave up 2 bases and V 5 bases, and 7 bases lay outside the gene matches. The germline CDR1 and CDR2 sequences are SGHTA and FQGTGA. This CDR3 spans 16 amino acids. DNA of the CDR3: TGTGCCAGCAGCGACCCTAGCGGGGGTTCCACAGATACGCAGTATTTT. Its translation: CASSDPSGGSTDTQYF.

The chain has TRBV7-2 and TRBJ2-7; 11 bases are shared with TRBD2. Unmatched junction bases numbered 8, after V lost 0 bases and J lost 4 bases. CDR1 and CDR2 (germline): SGHTA, FQGNSA. There are 17 residues in the CDR3. Written as DNA, the CDR3 is TGTGCCAGCAGCTTAGCTTTTAGCGGGAGGGCCGGGTACGAGCAGTACTTC. It codes for CASSLAFSGRAGYEQYF.

V usage is TRBV19 and J usage is TRBJ1-1, with 8 bases that match TRBD1. CDR1 is LNHDA, CDR2 SQIVND, per germline (reference sequence). V shed 3 bases, J shed 6 bases, and the junction held 6 bases outside the gene matches. The CDR3 sequence is 14 residues long. The CDR3 reads CASSIRQGTAEAFF. Written as DNA, the CDR3 is TGTGCCAGTAGTATTAGACAGGGGACCGCTGAAGCTTTCTTT.

A note on this clone: Different DNA sequences within this sample yield the same CDR3. The chain couples TRBV7-3 to TRBJ2-1; 7 bases map to TRBD2. The CDR3 length is 15 residues. The germline gives CDR1 SGHTA, CDR2 FQGTGA. With 0 bases clipped from V and 4 bases from J, the junction kept 3 bases outside the gene matches. CDR3 sequence (DNA): TGTGCCAGCAGCTTAACCCGAGCGGGATACAATGAGCAGTTCTTC. It encodes CASSLTRAGYNEQFF. The full variable domain, rest sourced from reference TRBV7-3 and TRBJ2-1, is GAGVSQTPSNKVTEKGKYVELRCDPISGHTALYWYRQSLGQGPEFLIYFQGTGAADDSGLPNDRFFAVRPEGSVSTLKIQRTERGDSAVYLCASSLTRAGYNEQFFGPGTRLTVL.

This clone was seen a handful of times. The V call is TRBV6-6, the J call TRBJ1-1, with D maybe TRBD1 (5 bases). This CDR3 is built from 15 residues. Germline-derived CDR1 and CDR2 are MNHNY and SVGAGI (reference sequence). V was clipped by 7 bases and J by 2 bases, with 17 bases between them. DNA for the CDR3: TGTGCCAGCACATGGCAGGGTGGTTCCAACACTGAAGCTTTCTTT. As protein: CASTWQGGSNTEAFF.

The chain has TRBV4-3 and TRBJ2-7; D gene ambiguous. With 3 bases removed from V and 12 bases from J, the gap between germline ends came to 18 bases. CDR1 is LGHNA and CDR2 is YSLEER in the germline V gene. This CDR3 contains 13 residues. In DNA form, the CDR3 reads TGCGCCAGCAGCCAGGATAGGACGGATCGTCGGTACTTC. Its translation is CASSQDRTDRRYF.